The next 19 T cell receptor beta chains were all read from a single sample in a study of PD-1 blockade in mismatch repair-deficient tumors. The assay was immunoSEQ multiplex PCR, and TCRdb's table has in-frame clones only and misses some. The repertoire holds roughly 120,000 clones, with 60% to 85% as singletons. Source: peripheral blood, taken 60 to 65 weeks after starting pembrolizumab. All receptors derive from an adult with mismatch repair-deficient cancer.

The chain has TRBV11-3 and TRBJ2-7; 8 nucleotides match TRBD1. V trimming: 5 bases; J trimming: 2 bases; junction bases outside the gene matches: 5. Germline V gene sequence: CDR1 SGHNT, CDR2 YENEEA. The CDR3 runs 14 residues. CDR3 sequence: CASSPGTGPYEQYF. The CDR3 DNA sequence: TGTGCCAGCAGCCCCGGGACAGGTCCCTACGAGCAGTACTTC.

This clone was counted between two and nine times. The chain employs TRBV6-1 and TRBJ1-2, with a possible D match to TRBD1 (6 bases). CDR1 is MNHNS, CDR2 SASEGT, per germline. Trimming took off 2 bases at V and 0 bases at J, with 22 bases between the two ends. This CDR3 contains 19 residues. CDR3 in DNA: TGTGCCAGCAGTGAAAGGTTTGGACAGCCCGTACGGACTAACTATGGCTACACCTTC. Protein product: CASSERFGQPVRTNYGYTF.

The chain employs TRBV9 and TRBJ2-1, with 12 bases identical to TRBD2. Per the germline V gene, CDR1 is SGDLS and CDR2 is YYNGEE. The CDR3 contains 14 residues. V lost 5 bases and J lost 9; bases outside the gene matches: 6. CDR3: CASRPGLAGFEQFF. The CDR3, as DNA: TGTGCCAGCAGACCGGGACTAGCGGGTTTTGAGCAGTTCTTC.

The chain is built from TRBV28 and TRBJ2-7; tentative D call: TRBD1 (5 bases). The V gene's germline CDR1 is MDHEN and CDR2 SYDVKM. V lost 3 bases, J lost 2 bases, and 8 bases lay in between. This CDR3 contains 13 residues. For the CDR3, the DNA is TGTGCCAGCAGTTTCGGACAAACCTACGAGCAGTACTTC. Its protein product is CASSFGQTYEQYF.

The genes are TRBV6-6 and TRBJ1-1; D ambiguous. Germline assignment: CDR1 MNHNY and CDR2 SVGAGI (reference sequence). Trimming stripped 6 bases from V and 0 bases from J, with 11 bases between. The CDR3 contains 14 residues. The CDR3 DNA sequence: TGTGCCAGCAGCCGGGCCTCCATGAACACTGAAGCTTTCTTT. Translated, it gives CASSRASMNTEAFF.

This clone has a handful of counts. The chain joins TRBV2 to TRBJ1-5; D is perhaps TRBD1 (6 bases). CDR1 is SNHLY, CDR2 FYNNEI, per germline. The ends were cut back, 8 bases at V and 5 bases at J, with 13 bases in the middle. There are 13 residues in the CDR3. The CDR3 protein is CASLQGRDQPQHF. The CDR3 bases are TGTGCCAGCTTGCAGGGGCGGGATCAGCCCCAGCATTTT.

In DNA, the CDR3 is TGTGCCAGCAGCATTAGCGGAACCGCCTACGAGCAGTACTTC. Amino acids: CASSISGTAYEQYF. The rearrangement joins TRBV7-9 to TRBJ2-7; D is possibly TRBD2 (6 bases). Germline CDR1 SEHNR, CDR2 FQNEAQ (reference sequence). CDR3 size: 14 residues. The ends were cut back, 5 bases at V and 2 bases at J, with 13 bases in the middle.

The CDR3 protein is CAISESMGQNTEAFF. CDR3 DNA sequence: TGTGCCATCAGTGAGTCGATGGGACAGAACACTGAAGCTTTCTTT. V usage is TRBV10-3 and J usage is TRBJ1-1; maybe TRBD1 (6 bases). There are 15 residues in the CDR3. V lost 0 bases and J 1 base, leaving 9 bases between the germline ends. CDR1 is ENHRY and CDR2 is SYGVKD in the germline V gene.

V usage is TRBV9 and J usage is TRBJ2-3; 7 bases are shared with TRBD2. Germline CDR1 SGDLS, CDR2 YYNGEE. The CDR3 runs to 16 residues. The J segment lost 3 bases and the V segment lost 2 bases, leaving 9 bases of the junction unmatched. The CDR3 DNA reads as TGTGCCAGCAGCGTTCCGAGAGGGGAGGGTACAGATACGCAGTATTTT. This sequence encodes CASSVPRGEGTDTQYF.

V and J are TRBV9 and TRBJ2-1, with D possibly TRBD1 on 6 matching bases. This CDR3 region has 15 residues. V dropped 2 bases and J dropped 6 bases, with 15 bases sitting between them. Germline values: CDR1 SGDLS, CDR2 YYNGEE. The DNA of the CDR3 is TGTGCCAGCAGCGTGTCCTTTTCAGGGGCCAATGAGCAGTTCTTC. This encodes CASSVSFSGANEQFF.

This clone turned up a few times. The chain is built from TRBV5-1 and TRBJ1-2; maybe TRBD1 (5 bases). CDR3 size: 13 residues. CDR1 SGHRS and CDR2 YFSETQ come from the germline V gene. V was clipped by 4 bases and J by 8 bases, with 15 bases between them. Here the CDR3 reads CASSPDNARGYTF. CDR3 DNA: TGCGCCAGCAGCCCGGACAATGCGAGAGGCTACACCTTC.

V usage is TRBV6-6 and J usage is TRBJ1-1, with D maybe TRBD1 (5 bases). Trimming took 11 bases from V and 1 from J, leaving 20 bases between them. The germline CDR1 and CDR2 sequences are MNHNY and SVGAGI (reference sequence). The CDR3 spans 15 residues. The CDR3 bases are TGTGCCGGACGAAACCTGGCGACAGCGAACACTGAAGCTTTCTTT. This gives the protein CAGRNLATANTEAFF.

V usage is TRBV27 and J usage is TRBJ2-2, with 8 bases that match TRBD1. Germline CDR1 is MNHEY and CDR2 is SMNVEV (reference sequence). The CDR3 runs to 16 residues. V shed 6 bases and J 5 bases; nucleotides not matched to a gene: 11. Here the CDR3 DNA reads TGTGCCAGCAGGCCTACAGGGACAGGCAGGACCGGGGAGCTGTTTTTT. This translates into CASRPTGTGRTGELFF.

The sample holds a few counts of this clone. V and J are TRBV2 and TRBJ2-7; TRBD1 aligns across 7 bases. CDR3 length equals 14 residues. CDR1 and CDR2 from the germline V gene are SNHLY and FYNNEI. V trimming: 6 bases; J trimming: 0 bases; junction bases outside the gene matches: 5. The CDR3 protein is CASSLGQSSYEQYF. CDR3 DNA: TGTGCCAGCAGCCTGGGACAGAGCTCCTACGAGCAGTACTTC. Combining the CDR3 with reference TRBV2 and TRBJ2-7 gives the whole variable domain EPEVTQTPSHQVTQMGQEVILRCVPISNHLYFYWYRQILGQKVEFLVSFYNNEISEKSEIFDDQFSVERPDGSNFTLKIRSTKLEDSAMYFCASSLGQSSYEQYFGPGTRLTVT.

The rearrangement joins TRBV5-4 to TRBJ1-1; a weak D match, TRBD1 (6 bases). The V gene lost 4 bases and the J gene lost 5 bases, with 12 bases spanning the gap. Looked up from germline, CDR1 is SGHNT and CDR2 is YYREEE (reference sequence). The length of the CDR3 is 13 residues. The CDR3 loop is CASSTDRGTEAFF. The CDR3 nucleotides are TGTGCCAGCAGCACGGACAGAGGGACTGAAGCTTTCTTT. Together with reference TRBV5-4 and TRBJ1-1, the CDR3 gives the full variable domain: ETGVTQSPTHLIKTRGQQVTLRCSSQSGHNTVSWYQQALGQGPQFIFQYYREEENGRGNFPPRFSGLQFPNYSSELNVNALELDDSALYLCASSTDRGTEAFFGQGTRLTVV.

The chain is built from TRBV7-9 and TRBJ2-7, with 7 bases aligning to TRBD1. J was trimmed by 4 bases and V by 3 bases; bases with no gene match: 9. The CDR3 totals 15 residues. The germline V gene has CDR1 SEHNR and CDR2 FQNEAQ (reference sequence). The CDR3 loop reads CASSFKDRRVYEQYF. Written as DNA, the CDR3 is TGTGCCAGCAGCTTTAAGGACAGGAGAGTATACGAGCAGTACTTC.

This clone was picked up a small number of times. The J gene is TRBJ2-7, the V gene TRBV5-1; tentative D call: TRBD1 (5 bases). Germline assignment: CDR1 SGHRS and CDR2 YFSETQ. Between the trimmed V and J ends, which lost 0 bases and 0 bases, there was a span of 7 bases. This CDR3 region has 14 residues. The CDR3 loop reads CASSLDRRSYEQYF. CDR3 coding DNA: TGCGCCAGCAGCTTGGACAGGCGCTCCTACGAGCAGTACTTC.

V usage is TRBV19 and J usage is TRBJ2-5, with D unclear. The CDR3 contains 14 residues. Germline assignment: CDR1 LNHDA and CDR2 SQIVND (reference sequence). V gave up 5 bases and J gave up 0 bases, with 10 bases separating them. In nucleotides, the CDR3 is TGTGCCAGTAGTGTCCCCTCGTACCAAGAGACCCAGTACTTC. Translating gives CASSVPSYQETQYF.

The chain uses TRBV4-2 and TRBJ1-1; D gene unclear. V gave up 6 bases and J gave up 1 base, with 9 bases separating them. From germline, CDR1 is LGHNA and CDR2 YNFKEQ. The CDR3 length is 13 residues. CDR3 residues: CASSGLKNTEAFF. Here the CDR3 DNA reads TGTGCCAGCAGTGGCCTCAAGAACACTGAAGCTTTCTTT.